This is a list of T cell receptor beta chains from one sample in a study of cytomegalovirus exposure and HLA in healthy donors. Only in-frame clones appear in the TCRdb table, and some are missing; sequencing was by immunoSEQ multiplex PCR. This table holds 100,000 or so clones, around 83% found once. The sequencing sample was made of PBMCs. All receptors come from a woman under 30 in good health and CMV-seropositive. Both conserved end residues are part of each CDR3. The D gene is left open where the match is weak. The listing skips clone size in some rows; elsewhere it reads once, few, many or a size class.

v_call: TRBV28; d_call: -; clone_size: -; j_call: TRBJ2-7; cdr3_nt: TGTGCCAGCAGGTTAAGAGGGAAGGGCGAGCAGTACTTC; cdr3_aa: CASRLRGKGEQYF
v_call: TRBV4-1; d_call: -; clone_size: -; j_call: TRBJ1-6; cdr3_nt: TGCGCCAGCAGCCAACCAGGGCAGATTTCACCCCTCCACTTT; cdr3_aa: CASSQPGQISPLHF
v_call: TRBV10-2; d_call: -; clone_size: -; j_call: TRBJ2-3; cdr3_nt: TGCGCCAGCAGTGGGACTCCGGGTCTGGGGGATACGCAGTATTTT; cdr3_aa: CASSGTPGLGDTQYF
v_call: TRBV5-4; d_call: TRBD1; clone_size: -; j_call: TRBJ1-5; cdr3_nt: TGTGCCAGCAGCTCGGACAGGGGGAACAATCAGCCCCAGCATTTT; cdr3_aa: CASSSDRGNNQPQHF
v_call: TRBV29-1; d_call: TRBD1; clone_size: -; j_call: TRBJ2-2; cdr3_nt: TGCAGCGTTGGGGGTACATGGACAGGTGCCCTCACCGGGGAGCTGTTTTTT; cdr3_aa: CSVGGTWTGALTGELFF
v_call: TRBV28; d_call: TRBD2; clone_size: -; j_call: TRBJ2-7; cdr3_nt: TGTGCCAGCAGTTTCTCACTAGCGGCTCGATCCTACGAGCAGTACTTC; cdr3_aa: CASSFSLAARSYEQYF
v_call: TRBV27; d_call: -; clone_size: -; j_call: TRBJ1-2; cdr3_nt: TGTGCCAGCAGCCACAGGCGCACTAACTATGGCTACACCTTC; cdr3_aa: CASSHRRTNYGYTF
v_call: TRBV15; d_call: TRBD1; clone_size: -; j_call: TRBJ1-4; cdr3_nt: TGTGCCACCAGCCCCGGGACAGGGGGCTTTGGGGAAAAACTGTTTTTT; cdr3_aa: CATSPGTGGFGEKLFF
v_call: TRBV28; d_call: TRBD2; clone_size: -; j_call: TRBJ2-5; cdr3_nt: TGTGCCAGCAGATTAGCGGGAGGGTTTGGGGAACAAGAGACCCAGTACTTC; cdr3_aa: CASRLAGGFGEQETQYF
v_call: TRBV5-1; d_call: TRBD1; clone_size: -; j_call: TRBJ1-2; cdr3_nt: TGCGCCAGCAGCGATGAACCGAGACAGGGTTATTCTGGCTACACCTTC; cdr3_aa: CASSDEPRQGYSGYTF
v_call: TRBV5-1; d_call: -; clone_size: -; j_call: TRBJ2-3; cdr3_nt: TGCGCCAGCAGCTTACAGGGCCCCCCCACAGATACGCAGTATTTT; cdr3_aa: CASSLQGPPTDTQYF
v_call: TRBV30; d_call: -; clone_size: -; j_call: TRBJ1-2; cdr3_nt: TGTGCCTGGATTAACCGGGGAGGGTATGGCTACACCTTC; cdr3_aa: CAWINRGGYGYTF
v_call: TRBV6-5; d_call: TRBD2; clone_size: -; j_call: TRBJ2-7; cdr3_nt: TGTGCCAGCAGTCGGGAGGGCTACGAGCAGTACTTC; cdr3_aa: CASSREGYEQYF
v_call: TRBV7-9; d_call: TRBD1; clone_size: -; j_call: TRBJ1-2; cdr3_nt: TGTGCGGTTGACAGGGTCCGGAGCGGCTACACCTTC; cdr3_aa: CAVDRVRSGYTF
v_call: TRBV19; d_call: -; clone_size: -; j_call: TRBJ2-2; cdr3_nt: TGTGCCAGTAGTATGGCCCAGTTGGCCGGGGAGCTGTTTTTT; cdr3_aa: CASSMAQLAGELFF
v_call: TRBV27; d_call: -; clone_size: -; j_call: TRBJ1-2; cdr3_nt: TGTGCCAGCAGTCCGACAGGCGTCTATGGCTACACCTTC; cdr3_aa: CASSPTGVYGYTF
v_call: TRBV7-9; d_call: TRBD2; clone_size: -; j_call: TRBJ2-5; cdr3_nt: TGTGCCAGCAGCCCGGGACTAGCGGGCTTAGAGACCCAGTACTTC; cdr3_aa: CASSPGLAGLETQYF
v_call: TRBV4-1; d_call: -; clone_size: -; j_call: TRBJ1-2; cdr3_nt: TGCGCCAGCAGCCAAGAAAGGGAGGGATACTATGGCTACACCTTC; cdr3_aa: CASSQEREGYYGYTF
v_call: TRBV7-6; d_call: TRBD2; clone_size: -; j_call: TRBJ2-1; cdr3_nt: TGTGCCAGCAGCTTAAGCGGTAGAGCGGGAGCTAACAATGAGCAGTTCTTC; cdr3_aa: CASSLSGRAGANNEQFF
v_call: TRBV19; d_call: -; clone_size: -; j_call: TRBJ2-7; cdr3_nt: TGTGCCAGTAGTACGACGGGATTCTCCTACGAGCAGTACTTC; cdr3_aa: CASSTTGFSYEQYF
v_call: TRBV7-2; d_call: TRBD1; clone_size: -; j_call: TRBJ2-7; cdr3_nt: TGTGCCAGCAGCTTAGAAGGACAGGGGGCCGAGCAGTACTTC; cdr3_aa: CASSLEGQGAEQYF
v_call: TRBV6-1; d_call: TRBD2; clone_size: -; j_call: TRBJ2-2; cdr3_nt: TGTGCCAGCAGTGAACTGACTAGCGGGAGTAACACCGGGGAGCTGTTTTTT; cdr3_aa: CASSELTSGSNTGELFF
v_call: TRBV6-5; d_call: -; clone_size: -; j_call: TRBJ1-2; cdr3_nt: TGTGCCAGCACCCGCAGGGAAGCGGGTGGCTACACCTTC; cdr3_aa: CASTRREAGGYTF
v_call: TRBV7-9; d_call: TRBD2; clone_size: -; j_call: TRBJ2-3; cdr3_nt: TGTGCCAGCAACGGTCCGGGACTAGCGGGGGGCCTAAGTACAGATACGCAGTATTTT; cdr3_aa: CASNGPGLAGGLSTDTQYF
v_call: TRBV7-9; d_call: -; clone_size: once; j_call: TRBJ1-2; cdr3_nt: TGTGCCAGCAGCCAACCCCGGGGGGCGGTGGCCTATGGCTACACCTTC; cdr3_aa: CASSQPRGAVAYGYTF
v_call: TRBV13; d_call: TRBD1; clone_size: few; j_call: TRBJ1-6; cdr3_nt: TGTGCCAGCAGGATCCGGACAGGGTCCAATTCACCCCTCCACTTT; cdr3_aa: CASRIRTGSNSPLHF
v_call: TRBV27; d_call: TRBD1; clone_size: -; j_call: TRBJ2-7; cdr3_nt: TGTGCCAGCAGTTTAATCGGACAGGCCATCAACGAGCAGTACTTC; cdr3_aa: CASSLIGQAINEQYF
v_call: TRBV10-1; d_call: -; clone_size: -; j_call: TRBJ2-1; cdr3_nt: TGCGCCAGCAGTGAGTTGACACACAATGAGCAGTTCTTC; cdr3_aa: CASSELTHNEQFF
v_call: TRBV7-8; d_call: TRBD1; clone_size: -; j_call: TRBJ1-5; cdr3_nt: TGTGCCAGCAGCTTATGGGGGACAGCTCAGACCTATCTGCCCCAGCATTTT; cdr3_aa: CASSLWGTAQTYLPQHF
v_call: TRBV28; d_call: -; clone_size: -; j_call: TRBJ1-5; cdr3_nt: TGTGCCAGCAGTTTACATGACTATCAGCCCCAGCATTTT; cdr3_aa: CASSLHDYQPQHF
v_call: TRBV19; d_call: TRBD2; clone_size: few; j_call: TRBJ2-7; cdr3_nt: TGTGCCAGTAGTATAGCCGGGACTAGCGGATACGAGCAGTACTTC; cdr3_aa: CASSIAGTSGYEQYF
v_call: TRBV28; d_call: TRBD1; clone_size: -; j_call: TRBJ1-1; cdr3_nt: TGTGCCAGCAGTTTACCTGTCGGGACAGGGGCTGAAGCTTTCTTT; cdr3_aa: CASSLPVGTGAEAFF
v_call: TRBV18; d_call: -; clone_size: -; j_call: TRBJ1-2; cdr3_nt: TGTGCCAGCTCCAGGGGCACCTCGTACACCTTC; cdr3_aa: CASSRGTSYTF
v_call: TRBV5-4; d_call: -; clone_size: -; j_call: TRBJ2-1; cdr3_nt: TGTGCCAGCAGCTCCGGGGGAGGAAGCTCCTACAATGAGCAGTTCTTC; cdr3_aa: CASSSGGGSSYNEQFF
v_call: TRBV7-2; d_call: -; clone_size: few; j_call: TRBJ1-5; cdr3_nt: TGTGCCAGCAGCTTAGTGGGAGGGGATCAGCCCCAGCATTTT; cdr3_aa: CASSLVGGDQPQHF
v_call: TRBV30; d_call: -; clone_size: few; j_call: TRBJ1-2; cdr3_nt: TGTGCCTGGACCCTTGTGACAGGCAGAGGATACGGCTACACCTTC; cdr3_aa: CAWTLVTGRGYGYTF
v_call: TRBV15; d_call: -; clone_size: -; j_call: TRBJ1-2; cdr3_nt: TGTGCCACCAGCAGAGGAGGTTCAGGGGCCTATGGCTACACCTTC; cdr3_aa: CATSRGGSGAYGYTF
v_call: TRBV6-6; d_call: -; clone_size: -; j_call: TRBJ2-3; cdr3_nt: TGTGCCAGCAGTTACCCGACTAGCACAGATACGCAGTATTTT; cdr3_aa: CASSYPTSTDTQYF
v_call: TRBV28; d_call: -; clone_size: -; j_call: TRBJ2-4; cdr3_nt: TGTGCCAGCAGTCCAGGAGCCAAAAACATTCAGTACTTC; cdr3_aa: CASSPGAKNIQYF
v_call: TRBV4-2; d_call: TRBD1; clone_size: -; j_call: TRBJ1-2; cdr3_nt: TGTGCCAGCAGCCAGGTCGGACAGGGGGCATTAGGTGGCTACACCTTC; cdr3_aa: CASSQVGQGALGGYTF
v_call: TRBV9; d_call: -; clone_size: -; j_call: TRBJ1-3; cdr3_nt: TGTGCCAGCAGCGATCCACAGGGAATAGCTGGAAACACCATATATTTT; cdr3_aa: CASSDPQGIAGNTIYF
v_call: TRBV10-1; d_call: -; clone_size: -; j_call: TRBJ2-2; cdr3_nt: TGCGCCAGCAGGGTATACGATTTGGGCTCGGGAGCGCCGAACACCGGGGAGCTGTTTTTT; cdr3_aa: CASRVYDLGSGAPNTGELFF
v_call: TRBV25-1; d_call: TRBD1; clone_size: -; j_call: TRBJ1-5; cdr3_nt: TGTGCCAGCAGTGGCGGACAGGGGGATCATCAGCCCCAGCATTTT; cdr3_aa: CASSGGQGDHQPQHF
v_call: TRBV18; d_call: -; clone_size: -; j_call: TRBJ1-3; cdr3_nt: TGTGCCAGCTCACGCGGCTCCGGAAACACCATATATTTT; cdr3_aa: CASSRGSGNTIYF
v_call: TRBV9; d_call: -; clone_size: -; j_call: TRBJ2-6; cdr3_nt: TGTGCCAGCAGCGTGGGCACAGGGCACTCTGGGGCCAACGTCCTGACTTTC; cdr3_aa: CASSVGTGHSGANVLTF
v_call: TRBV4-1; d_call: -; clone_size: -; j_call: TRBJ1-1; cdr3_nt: TGCGCCAGCAGCCAAGATGATCTTACGTCTGCGGCTTTCTTT; cdr3_aa: CASSQDDLTSAAFF
v_call: TRBV5-6; d_call: -; clone_size: -; j_call: TRBJ1-5; cdr3_nt: TGTGCCAGCAGCTCTGAGGCCCATCAGCCCCAGCATTTT; cdr3_aa: CASSSEAHQPQHF
v_call: TRBV6-5; d_call: -; clone_size: -; j_call: TRBJ2-7; cdr3_nt: TGTGCCAGCAGTTATGGTGGAGTCGAATACGAGCAGTACTTC; cdr3_aa: CASSYGGVEYEQYF
v_call: TRBV5-1; d_call: TRBD1; clone_size: -; j_call: TRBJ1-2; cdr3_nt: TGCGCCAGCAGCCGGATAGGGGGCAACTATGGCTACACCTTC; cdr3_aa: CASSRIGGNYGYTF
v_call: TRBV27; d_call: TRBD2; clone_size: -; j_call: TRBJ2-3; cdr3_nt: TGTGCCAGCAGTCCCCTAGCGGGGGGCGGGGTTAATACGCAGTATTTT; cdr3_aa: CASSPLAGGGVNTQYF
v_call: TRBV7-2; d_call: TRBD2; clone_size: -; j_call: TRBJ2-1; cdr3_nt: TGTGCCAGCAGCGCCGAACTAGCGGGAGTTCGTGAGCAGTTCTTC; cdr3_aa: CASSAELAGVREQFF
v_call: TRBV4-2; d_call: TRBD2; clone_size: -; j_call: TRBJ2-1; cdr3_nt: TGTGCCAGCAGCCCGGAGCGGGGGGGTTCTTACAATGAGCAGTTCTTC; cdr3_aa: CASSPERGGSYNEQFF
v_call: TRBV7-3; d_call: -; clone_size: -; j_call: TRBJ2-3; cdr3_nt: TGTGCCAGCAGCCAAGGGACTTTCACAGATACGCAGTATTTT; cdr3_aa: CASSQGTFTDTQYF
v_call: TRBV11-2; d_call: TRBD2; clone_size: -; j_call: TRBJ2-1; cdr3_nt: TGTGCCAGCAGCTTAGTGGCGGGAGTGTCCTACAATGAGCAGTTCTTC; cdr3_aa: CASSLVAGVSYNEQFF
v_call: TRBV7-9; d_call: -; clone_size: -; j_call: TRBJ2-5; cdr3_nt: TGTGCCAGCAGCTTAGCTGGAGACGGTGTGACCCAGTACTTC; cdr3_aa: CASSLAGDGVTQYF
v_call: TRBV5-1; d_call: TRBD1; clone_size: once; j_call: TRBJ2-2; cdr3_nt: TGCGCCAGCAGCTTGGCCCTGGGGACAGGGTCCTTGTTTGGATCCGGGGAGCTGTTTTTT; cdr3_aa: CASSLALGTGSLFGSGELFF
v_call: TRBV27; d_call: TRBD1; clone_size: -; j_call: TRBJ2-7; cdr3_nt: TGTGCCAGCAGTTGGGACAGGGGCTACGAGCAGTACTTC; cdr3_aa: CASSWDRGYEQYF
v_call: TRBV15; d_call: TRBD1; clone_size: once; j_call: TRBJ2-1; cdr3_nt: TGTGCCACCAGCAGAGATTTAGGACAGGGGAAGAATGAGCAGTTCTTC; cdr3_aa: CATSRDLGQGKNEQFF
v_call: TRBV11-2; d_call: TRBD1; clone_size: -; j_call: TRBJ1-1; cdr3_nt: TGTGCCAGCAGCCCCCGGGACAGGGGGCTAGTGGACACTGAAGCTTTCTTT; cdr3_aa: CASSPRDRGLVDTEAFF